This T cell receptor (beta chain) comes out of a study of T-cell memory formation after mild COVID-19. Germline V gene lookup returns CDR1 SGHRS and CDR2 YFSETQ. V lost 1 base and J lost 4, with 20 bases in between. The CDR3 length is 17 residues. TCRdb re-derived calls from the 5' RACE reads in MiXCR, one entry per CDR3 protein. The sample has around 390,000 distinct CDR3 sequences, about 16% seen once. Findings of the study overall: Some clones that responded were present in memory (sampled pre-infection), which suggests cross-reactive memory joined.

This clonotype was counted between two and nine times. Its antigen is unknown. Input material: PBMCs or a T cell subset sorted from them (not recorded which). The sequence came from a man in his late teens or twenties who had mild COVID-19 (a few samples of this study predate the infection). Cell type and time point are not known. The V gene is TRBV5-1, the J gene TRBJ2-5, with no clear D. DNA for the CDR3: TGCGCCAGCAGCTTGCGGTCGGCAGTACTCTCGGGAGAGACCCAGTACTTC. Translation gives CASSLRSAVLSGETQYF.